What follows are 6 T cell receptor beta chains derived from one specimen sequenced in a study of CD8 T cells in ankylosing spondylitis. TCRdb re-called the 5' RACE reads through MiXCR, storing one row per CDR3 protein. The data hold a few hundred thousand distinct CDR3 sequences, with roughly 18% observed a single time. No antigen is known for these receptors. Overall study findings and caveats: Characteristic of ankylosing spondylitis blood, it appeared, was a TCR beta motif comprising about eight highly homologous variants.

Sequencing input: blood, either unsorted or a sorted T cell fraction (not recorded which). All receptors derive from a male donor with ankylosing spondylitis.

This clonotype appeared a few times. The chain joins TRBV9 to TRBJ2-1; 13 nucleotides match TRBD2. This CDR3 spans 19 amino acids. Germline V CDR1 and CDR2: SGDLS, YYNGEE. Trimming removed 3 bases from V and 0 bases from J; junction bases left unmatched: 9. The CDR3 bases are TGTGCCAGCAGCGAAAGACTAGCGGGAGGATCGAGCTCCTACAATGAGCAGTTCTTC. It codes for CASSERLAGGSSSYNEQFF.

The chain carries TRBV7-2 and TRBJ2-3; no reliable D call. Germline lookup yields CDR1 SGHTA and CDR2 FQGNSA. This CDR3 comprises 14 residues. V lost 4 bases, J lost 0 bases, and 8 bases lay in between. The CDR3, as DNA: TGTGCCAGCAGCTCGGACCTTAGCACAGATACGCAGTATTTT. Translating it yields CASSSDLSTDTQYF.

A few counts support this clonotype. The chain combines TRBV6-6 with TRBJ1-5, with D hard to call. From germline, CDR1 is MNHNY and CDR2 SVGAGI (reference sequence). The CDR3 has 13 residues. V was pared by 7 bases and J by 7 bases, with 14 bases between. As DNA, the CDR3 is TGTGCCAGCAATAATCTAAAGTTGCAGCCCCAGCATTTT. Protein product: CASNNLKLQPQHF.

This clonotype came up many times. The CDR3 bases are TGCAGTGCTAGAGATCCGGAGGGGGCGGACTACGAGCAGTACTTC. Protein product: CSARDPEGADYEQYF. The genes are TRBV20-1 and TRBJ2-7, with a tentative D call TRBD1 (7 bases). V lost 0 bases and J lost 3, with 15 bases in between. Germline lookup yields CDR1 DFQATT and CDR2 SNEGSKA (reference sequence). This CDR3 has 15 amino acids.

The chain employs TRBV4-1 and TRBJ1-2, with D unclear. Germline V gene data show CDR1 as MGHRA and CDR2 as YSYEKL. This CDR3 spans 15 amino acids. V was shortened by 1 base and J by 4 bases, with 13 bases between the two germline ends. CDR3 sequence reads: CASSQVDDDFYGYTF. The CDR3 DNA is TGCGCCAGCAGCCAAGTGGACGACGACTTCTATGGCTACACCTTC.

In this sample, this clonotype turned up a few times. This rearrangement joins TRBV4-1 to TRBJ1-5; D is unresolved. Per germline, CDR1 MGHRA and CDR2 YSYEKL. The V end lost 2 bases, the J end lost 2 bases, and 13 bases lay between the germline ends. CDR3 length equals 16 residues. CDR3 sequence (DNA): TGCGCCAGCAGCCAAAGGTTAGCGGCAGGCAATCAGCCCCAGCATTTT. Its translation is CASSQRLAAGNQPQHF.